The 6 T cell receptor beta chains below were found in one sample sequenced in a study of blood T cells in healthy people across ages. The authors ran a second PCR of 7 to 11 cycles using a sample-barcoded 5' primer and a J-beta primer mix. MiXCR was run by TCRdb on the 5' RACE reads, yielding one entry per CDR3 protein. The table has a few hundred thousand distinct CDR3 sequences, approximately 51% seen once; the top ten hold 45% to 55%. The specimen sequenced was blood. These TCRs come from a man aged 55 to 70 in good health.

As regards this clonotype: A much bigger clone sits one base away, suggesting this may be a read error. Here the CDR3 reads CASSAQQGVGGELFF. The CDR3 nucleotides are TGTGCCAGCAGTGCCCAACAGGGGGTAGGCGGGGAGCTGTTTTTT. This chain uses TRBV2 with TRBJ2-2; 8 positions agree with TRBD1. The length of the CDR3 is 15 residues. After removal of 4 bases from V and 7 bases from J, the junction contained 8 bases not matched to a gene. Germline V CDR1 and CDR2: SNHLY, FYNNEI.

The V call is TRBV28, the J call TRBJ2-7; 10 bases match TRBD1. The CDR3 spans 16 residues. CDR1 MDHEN and CDR2 SYDVKM come from the germline V gene. V gave up 4 bases and J gave up 3 bases; unmatched junction bases: 9. CDR3 nucleotide sequence: TGTGCCAGCAGTTCCCCCGGGACAGGGGAACGCTACGAGCAGTACTTC. This translates into CASSSPGTGERYEQYF.

V gene TRBV4-2 combines with J gene TRBJ1-2; D unclear. Trimming pared 0 bases from V and 7 bases from J, leaving 15 bases between. Germline CDR1 and CDR2: LGHNA and YNFKEQ. The CDR3 runs to 15 residues. CDR3 sequence: CASSQDVGSASGYTF. As DNA, the CDR3 is TGTGCCAGCAGCCAAGATGTGGGGTCGGCGAGTGGCTACACCTTC.

This chain uses TRBV5-6 with TRBJ1-5; D possibly corresponds to TRBD1 (6 bases). This CDR3 has 16 residues. Germline lookup yields CDR1 SGHDT and CDR2 YYEEEE. The V gene lost 1 base and the J gene lost 2 bases, with 13 bases spanning the gap. CDR3 residues: CASSLQGGLGNQPQHF. DNA for the CDR3: TGTGCCAGCAGCTTGCAAGGGGGGTTAGGCAATCAGCCCCAGCATTTT. The variable domain in full, with the rest retrieved from reference TRBV5-6 and TRBJ1-5, is DAGVTQSPTHLIKTRGQQVTLRCSPKSGHDTVSWYQQALGQGPQFIFQYYEEEERQRGNFPDRFSGHQFPNYSSELNVNALLLGDSALYLCASSLQGGLGNQPQHFGDGTRLSIL.

This clonotype was seen only a few times. The chain uses TRBV6-4 and TRBJ2-1; TRBD2 matches at 9 bases. CDR3 length equals 16 residues. Germline V gene sequence: CDR1 MRHNA, CDR2 SNTAGT. The V and J ends lost 2 bases and 6 bases, in that order; junction bases with no gene match: 8. This CDR3 is CASSDVETSGLNEQFF. DNA of the CDR3: TGTGCCAGCAGTGACGTAGAGACTAGCGGCCTCAATGAGCAGTTCTTC.

This CDR3 reads CASSTGTTVDIQYF. CDR3 nucleotide sequence: TGTGCCAGCAGTACCGGGACAACGGTGGACATTCAGTACTTC. This chain connects TRBV6-1 to TRBJ2-4, with a weak D call TRBD1 (6 bases). The CDR3 loop spans 14 amino acids. The V gene's germline CDR1 is MNHNS and CDR2 SASEGT. V lost 5 bases and J lost 8, with 16 bases in between.